This entry lists 27 T cell receptor beta chains sequenced from one sample in a study of PD-1 blockade in classical Hodgkin lymphoma. Each and every patient relapsed after autologous stem cell transplantation, and patients got differing brentuximab vedotin exposure. Generated by immunoSEQ multiplex PCR, the TCRdb table keeps only in-frame clones and is missing some. This sample has 70,000 to 80,000 clones, with 93% found just once. The sample here was peripheral blood mononuclear cells (PBMCs), taken at baseline. Receptor source: a human donor with classical Hodgkin lymphoma.

The V call is TRBV19, the J call TRBJ2-2; no definite D call. V lost 3 bases, J lost 3 bases, and 11 bases lay in between. Germline V gene sequence: CDR1 LNHDA, CDR2 SQIVND (reference sequence). This CDR3 has 15 amino acids. The CDR3 region has the DNA TGTGCCAGTAGTATTCTCGGAAGCCACACCGGGGAGCTGTTTTTT. It translates to CASSILGSHTGELFF.

This chain uses TRBV7-8 with TRBJ1-5; 11 bases match TRBD1. V shed 5 bases and J 4 bases; nucleotides not matched to a gene: 22. Germline V gives CDR1 SGHVS, CDR2 FQNEAQ. The CDR3 length is 21 residues. The CDR3 coding sequence is TGTGCCAGCAGCCTTTCCACGCCGAGGACAGGGGGCTGGGGTCGGAATCAGCCCCAGCATTTT. Its protein product is CASSLSTPRTGGWGRNQPQHF.

The chain uses TRBV12-5 and TRBJ1-1, with a possible D match to TRBD1 (6 bases). Germline values: CDR1 LGHNT, CDR2 FRNRAP. The CDR3 consists of 15 residues. The germline V and J ends were trimmed by 7 bases and 1 base, with 16 bases remaining between them. This CDR3 reads CASAQSRGENTEAFF. The CDR3 region has the DNA TGTGCTAGTGCCCAATCGAGGGGGGAGAACACTGAAGCTTTCTTT.

The chain joins TRBV30 to TRBJ2-2; D ambiguous. This CDR3 has 12 amino acids. Trimming removed 8 bases at V and 0 bases at J, with 7 bases between. Germline V gives CDR1 GTSNPN, CDR2 SVGIG (reference sequence). In DNA, the CDR3 is TGTGCCGGCTCTCCGAACACCGGGGAGCTGTTTTTT. Protein sequence: CAGSPNTGELFF.

This chain connects TRBV19 to TRBJ2-1; 9 nucleotides align to TRBD2. Germline V gene lookup returns CDR1 LNHDA and CDR2 SQIVND (reference sequence). The CDR3 covers 15 residues. The ends lost 5 bases at V and 4 bases at J; junction bases unmatched: 6. CDR3 region: CASSVVAGEYNEQFF. The CDR3 DNA follows: TGTGCCAGTAGTGTCGTAGCGGGGGAGTACAATGAGCAGTTCTTC.

The chain employs TRBV27 and TRBJ1-1; D gene ambiguous. The V end was cut by 7 bases, the J end by 0 bases, with 15 bases between. The CDR3 extends over 15 amino acids. The germline V gene has CDR1 MNHEY and CDR2 SMNVEV (reference sequence). CDR3 coding DNA: TGTGCCAGCATATCTTTGAGCTACATGAACACTGAAGCTTTCTTT. Its translation: CASISLSYMNTEAFF.

The CDR3 DNA sequence: TGCAGCGCCGAACGTCGCGGCTACGAGCAGTACTTC. It codes for CSAERRGYEQYF. The gene calls are TRBV29-1 and TRBJ2-7, with D hard to call. Between the trimmed V and J ends, which lost 7 bases and 3 bases, there was a span of 13 bases. Germline-derived CDR1 and CDR2 are SQVTM and ANQGSEA. The CDR3 has 12 amino acids.

The chain has TRBV5-1 and TRBJ2-3; perhaps TRBD2 as D (6 bases). With 0 bases removed from V and 0 bases from J, the gap between germline ends came to 8 bases. Germline values: CDR1 SGHRS, CDR2 YFSETQ. The CDR3 runs 15 residues. CDR3: CASSLGGGSTDTQYF. In nucleotides, the CDR3 is TGCGCCAGCAGCTTGGGCGGAGGGAGCACAGATACGCAGTATTTT. Full variable domain (outside the CDR3, taken from reference TRBV5-1 and TRBJ2-3): KAGVTQTPRYLIKTRGQQVTLSCSPISGHRSVSWYQQTPGQGLQFLFEYFSETQRNKGNFPGRFSGRQFSNSRSEMNVSTLELGDSALYLCASSLGGGSTDTQYFGPGTRLTVL.

The J gene is TRBJ2-1, the V gene TRBV6-5; D is possibly TRBD1 (5 bases). This CDR3 comprises 11 residues. Germline V CDR1 and CDR2: MNHEY, SVGAGI. Between the trimmed V and J ends, which lost 6 bases and 7 bases, there was a span of 7 bases. Here the CDR3 DNA reads TGTGCCAGCAGCACAGGTAATGAGCAGTTCTTC. It translates to CASSTGNEQFF.

The CDR3 loop reads CASSQDRNQETQYF. CDR3 bases: TGTGCCAGCAGCCAGGACAGGAACCAAGAGACCCAGTACTTC. The genes are TRBV5-4 and TRBJ2-5; 7 positions match TRBD1. Germline loops: CDR1 SGHNT, CDR2 YYREEE (reference sequence). This CDR3 has 14 residues. Trimming at V came to 4 bases and at J to 0 bases, leaving 3 bases not matched to a gene.

DNA for the CDR3: TGTGCCAGCAGTATCGGGACTAGCGGGAGGGCCGACAATGAGCAGTTCTTC. Its translation is CASSIGTSGRADNEQFF. The J gene is TRBJ2-1, the V gene TRBV27; 16 bases agree with TRBD2. The V gene's germline CDR1 is MNHEY and CDR2 SMNVEV (reference sequence). The CDR3 extends over 17 amino acids. The J segment lost 5 bases and the V segment lost 5 bases, leaving 6 bases of the junction unmatched.

The V and J genes are TRBV9 and TRBJ1-6; 9 nucleotides agree with TRBD1. Germline assignment: CDR1 SGDLS and CDR2 YYNGEE. This CDR3 comprises 16 residues. Unmatched junction bases numbered 9, after V lost 3 bases and J lost 8 bases. For the CDR3, the DNA is TGTGCCAGCAGCGCCACATGGACAGGGGAGGATTCACCCCTCCACTTT. Translated, it gives CASSATWTGEDSPLHF.

The rearrangement uses TRBV6-5 and TRBJ2-1; D possibly corresponds to TRBD1 (5 bases). This CDR3 comprises 14 residues. The V and J ends lost 0 bases and 6 bases respectively, with 9 bases between them. The germline gives CDR1 MNHEY, CDR2 SVGAGI. The CDR3 coding sequence is TGTGCCAGCAGTTACTCTATAGGGGTCAATGAGCAGTTCTTC. This encodes CASSYSIGVNEQFF.

In this sample, this clone turned up a few times. The chain recombines TRBV27 with TRBJ2-2; D unresolved. V gave up 4 bases and J gave up 2 bases, with 8 bases separating them. The length of the CDR3 is 14 residues. Germline CDR1 reads MNHEY; CDR2 reads SMNVEV (reference sequence). DNA for the CDR3: TGTGCCAGCAGTTGGACGATTAACACCGGGGAGCTGTTTTTT. This gives the protein CASSWTINTGELFF.

The chain couples TRBV9 to TRBJ2-7; 8 positions match TRBD1. V was clipped by 4 bases and J by 5 bases; unmatched bases: 5. The germline CDR1 and CDR2 sequences are SGDLS and YYNGEE. The CDR3 contains 13 residues. The CDR3 nucleotides are TGTGCCAGCAGCCAAGACAGGGGAGACGAGCAGTACTTC. Protein product: CASSQDRGDEQYF.

This chain uses TRBV7-3 with TRBJ1-1; 7 bases agree with TRBD1. The V and J ends lost 2 bases and 1 base, in that order; junction bases with no gene match: 10. The CDR3 extends over 17 amino acids. CDR1 is SGHTA and CDR2 is FQGTGA in the germline V gene. CDR3 DNA sequence: TGTGCCAGCAGCTTATGGCTTCTGGGACAGTCGAACACTGAAGCTTTCTTT. This encodes CASSLWLLGQSNTEAFF.

This chain joins TRBV7-9 and TRBJ1-1; no clear D gene. There are 14 residues in the CDR3. From germline, CDR1 is SEHNR and CDR2 FQNEAQ (reference sequence). Trimming cost V 1 base and J 1 base, with 7 bases left between them. The CDR3 is CASSLVPQNTEAFF. The CDR3 coding sequence is TGTGCCAGCAGCTTAGTACCGCAGAACACTGAAGCTTTCTTT.

V usage is TRBV5-1 and J usage is TRBJ2-5; 12 positions agree with TRBD2. V trimming: 0 bases; J trimming: 3 bases; junction bases outside the gene matches: 6. CDR1 and CDR2 from the germline V gene are SGHRS and YFSETQ. The CDR3 has 17 amino acids. The CDR3 DNA follows: TGCGCCAGCAGCTTGGCTAGCGGGGGGGCCCAGGAAGAGACCCAGTACTTC. Its protein product is CASSLASGGAQEETQYF.

DNA for the CDR3: TGCGCCAGCAGCCCCGTAGGCACTACCGGAGCTGAGACCCAGTACTTC. This encodes CASSPVGTTGAETQYF. The chain employs TRBV5-1 and TRBJ2-5; D gene unclear. With 4 bases removed from V and 5 bases from J, the gap between germline ends came to 21 bases. Looked up from germline, CDR1 is SGHRS and CDR2 is YFSETQ. The CDR3 is 16 amino acids.

The chain uses TRBV9 and TRBJ1-1; TRBD1 matches 9 bases. The trim removed 3 bases at V and 3 bases at J, leaving 6 bases unmatched. Germline V gives CDR1 SGDLS, CDR2 YYNGEE. The CDR3 runs 15 residues. This CDR3 is CASSAAGTGYTEAFF. CDR3 nucleotide sequence: TGTGCCAGCAGCGCCGCGGGGACAGGGTACACTGAAGCTTTCTTT.

V gene TRBV7-7 combines with J gene TRBJ1-3; unclear D gene. Between the trimmed V and J ends, which lost 2 bases and 0 bases, there was a span of 8 bases. Germline CDR1 reads SSHAT; CDR2 reads FNYEAQ (reference sequence). This CDR3 has 15 amino acids. The CDR3 region has the DNA TGTGCCAGCAGCTTAAGTTTCAACTCTGGAAACACCATATATTTT. Protein product: CASSLSFNSGNTIYF. The variable domain in full, completed from reference TRBV7-7 and TRBJ1-3, reads GAGVSQSPRYKVTKRGQDVTLRCDPISSHATLYWYQQALGQGPEFLTYFNYEAQPDKSGLPSDRFSAERPEGSISTLTIQRTEQRDSAMYRCASSLSFNSGNTIYFGEGSWLTVV.

The chain has TRBV6-5 and TRBJ2-3; 10 nucleotides line up with TRBD1. J was trimmed by 3 bases and V by 2 bases; bases with no gene match: 5. The CDR3 extends over 16 amino acids. CDR1 is MNHEY and CDR2 is SVGAGI in the germline V gene. The CDR3, as DNA: TGTGCCAGCAGTTACCTCGGGACAGGGGATACAGATACGCAGTATTTT. It encodes CASSYLGTGDTDTQYF.

This chain joins TRBV9 and TRBJ2-1; the D is unclear. Trimming removed 2 bases from V and 3 bases from J, with 12 bases in between. There are 15 residues in the CDR3. CDR1 SGDLS and CDR2 YYNGEE come from the germline V gene. In DNA, the CDR3 is TGTGCCAGCAGCGTGTCCGGCGTTAGCTACAATGAGCAGTTCTTC. Its translation: CASSVSGVSYNEQFF.

The rearrangement links TRBV9 to TRBJ2-7, with no clear D. CDR1 is SGDLS and CDR2 is YYNGEE in the germline V gene. Trimming stripped 4 bases from V and 4 bases from J, with 18 bases between. This CDR3 is 15 amino acids long. Written as DNA, the CDR3 is TGTGCCAGCAGCCAAACAGTCGCCCCCTATTACGAGCAGTACTTC. It translates to CASSQTVAPYYEQYF.

This sequence joins TRBV2 and TRBJ2-3; unclear D gene. CDR1 and CDR2 (germline): SNHLY, FYNNEI. V was trimmed by 7 bases and J by 4 bases, leaving 12 bases between them. There are 13 residues in the CDR3. This chain's CDR3 is CASTGSVADTQYF. Here the CDR3 DNA reads TGTGCCAGCACGGGCAGCGTGGCAGATACGCAGTATTTT. The variable domain in full, with the rest retrieved from reference TRBV2 and TRBJ2-3, is EPEVTQTPSHQVTQMGQEVILRCVPISNHLYFYWYRQILGQKVEFLVSFYNNEISEKSEIFDDQFSVERPDGSNFTLKIRSTKLEDSAMYFCASTGSVADTQYFGPGTRLTVL.

This chain uses TRBV2 with TRBJ1-2; 8 nucleotides line up with TRBD1. Per germline, CDR1 SNHLY and CDR2 FYNNEI. There are 14 residues in the CDR3. With V trimmed by 5 bases and J by 3 bases, 5 bases remained unmatched. CDR3: CASSPDRADYGYTF. In DNA form, the CDR3 reads TGTGCCAGCAGTCCGGACAGGGCCGACTATGGCTACACCTTC.

J is TRBJ2-1 and V is TRBV21-1; the table's D call, TRBD2, was not checked against the DNA. TRBV21-1 is an annotated pseudogene. CDR3 size: 19 residues. Written as DNA, the CDR3 is TGTGCCAGCAGCAAACGAAGCGGGAGGCCCGCTTACTCCTACAATGAGCAGTTCTTC. It encodes CASSKRSGRPAYSYNEQFF.